A single sample is the source of the 31 T cell receptor beta chains below, sequenced in a study of glioma-infiltrating T cells. The iRepertoire nested amplicon-rescue multiplex PCR amplified TCR alpha and beta CDR3s from RNA. One entry per CDR3 protein results from TCRdb running MiXCR on the multiplex PCR reads. The table has some 160,000 distinct CDR3 sequences, around 40% seen once; the top ten hold 5.2%. Sequenced material: glioma tissue, nonneoplastic brain tissue, or PBMCs (not recorded which). Every receptor here comes from a human donor with low-grade glioma or glioblastoma, undergoing nonglioma brain surgery, or in good health (not recorded which).

As concerns this clonotype: This may be a read error, as it is one base from a much larger clone. This chain connects TRBV7-2 to TRBJ2-3; tentatively, D is TRBD2 (5 bases). Germline CDR1 is SGHTA and CDR2 is FQGNSA. V was pared by 6 bases and J by 8 bases, with 18 bases between. The CDR3 contains 14 residues. The CDR3 sequence is CASSSYPPEGTQYF. The CDR3, as DNA: TGTGCCAGCAGTAGTTACCCGCCAGAGGGTACGCAGTATTTT.

This clonotype was observed at least ten times. The chain uses TRBV6-1 and TRBJ1-5; possible D gene TRBD1, 5 bases. V was pared by 2 bases and J by 6 bases, with 20 bases between. Germline V gene sequence: CDR1 MNHNS, CDR2 SASEGT. The CDR3 is 17 residues long. The CDR3 nucleotides are TGTGCCAGCAGTGAAAGGGGTGGGCCCGCTTCAAGTCAGCCCCAGCATTTT. The encoded protein is CASSERGGPASSQPQHF.

Concerning this clonotype: This may be a read error: a much more frequent sequence differs by one nucleotide. The V and J genes are TRBV19 and TRBJ2-3, with 8 bases matching TRBD2. The germline CDR1 and CDR2 sequences are LNHDA and SQIVND (reference sequence). Trimming took 7 bases from V and 2 from J; bases not matched to a gene: 8. There are 15 residues in the CDR3. The CDR3 reads CASTIGLAFTDTQYF. The CDR3 DNA reads as TGTGCCAGTACTATTGGACTAGCCTTCACAGATACGCAGTATTTT.

This clonotype was picked up many times. This chain links TRBV28 with TRBJ2-1; a possible D gene is TRBD1 (5 bases). The ends were cut back, 5 bases at V and 8 bases at J, with 13 bases in the middle. CDR3 length: 13 amino acids. The germline V gene encodes CDR1 MDHEN and CDR2 SYDVKM. DNA of the CDR3: TGTGCCAGCAGTAGGAAAGGGGTCCATGAGCAGTTCTTC. It specifies CASSRKGVHEQFF.

This clonotype was counted only a few times. This sequence joins TRBV2 and TRBJ2-7; D perhaps matches TRBD2 (6 bases). This CDR3 has 14 residues. The V gene lost 3 bases and the J gene lost 2 bases, with 11 bases spanning the gap. Germline V gene lookup returns CDR1 SNHLY and CDR2 FYNNEI. The CDR3 region is CASSDAGITYEQYF. Written as DNA, the CDR3 is TGTGCCAGCAGTGATGCGGGGATCACCTACGAGCAGTACTTC.

The chain couples TRBV19 to TRBJ2-1, with TRBD2 matching over 8 bases. After removal of 3 bases from V and 4 bases from J, the junction contained 5 bases not matched to a gene. CDR3 length equals 15 residues. Germline values: CDR1 LNHDA, CDR2 SQIVND (reference sequence). The CDR3 DNA reads as TGTGCCAGTAGTATCTCGGGAGGGCGGTACAATGAGCAGTTCTTC. Translating gives CASSISGGRYNEQFF.

The chain combines TRBV20-1 with TRBJ2-1; 10 nucleotides line up with TRBD2. Per the germline V gene, CDR1 is DFQATT and CDR2 is SNEGSKA (reference sequence). The CDR3 is made up of 13 amino acids. The CDR3 reads CRAGGLARNKQFF. DNA of the CDR3: TGCAGAGCTGGGGGACTAGCGCGGAATAAGCAGTTCTTC.

Only a few counts were recorded for this clonotype. The rearrangement links TRBV20-1 to TRBJ2-1; no reliable D call. Deletions cut 0 bases from V and 0 bases from J, with 27 bases between. CDR3 length: 21 amino acids. Germline assignment: CDR1 DFQATT and CDR2 SNEGSKA (reference sequence). The CDR3 coding sequence is TGCAGTGCTAGAGAGCACCCACTTCAAAGCCACTTGACGAGCTCCTACAATGAGCAGTTCTTC. This gives the protein CSAREHPLQSHLTSSYNEQFF.

A few counts support this clonotype. The chain uses TRBV7-9 and TRBJ2-1, with 11 bases lining up with TRBD1. The ends lost 5 bases at V and 7 bases at J; junction bases unmatched: 10. Germline assignment: CDR1 SEHNR and CDR2 FQNEAQ (reference sequence). The CDR3 is 16 amino acids. The CDR3 loop reads CASSVRDRGLRNEQFF. As DNA, the CDR3 is TGTGCCAGCAGCGTAAGGGACAGGGGGTTAAGAAATGAGCAGTTCTTC.

Only a few counts were recorded for this clonotype. The chain carries TRBV3-1 and TRBJ2-1; no reliable D call. Per the germline V gene, CDR1 is LGHDT and CDR2 is YNNKEL (reference sequence). The CDR3 contains 16 residues. Trimming took off 4 bases at V and 5 bases at J, with 18 bases between the two ends. The CDR3 nucleotides read TGTGCCAGCAGCCTACGACTCCATTCACCCCACAATGAGCAGTTCTTC. Residues: CASSLRLHSPHNEQFF.

This clonotype was detected ten times or more. The genes are TRBV27 and TRBJ1-1; no clear D. V lost 8 bases and J 10 bases, leaving 17 bases between the germline ends. The germline V gene encodes CDR1 MNHEY and CDR2 SMNVEV (reference sequence). This CDR3 is 12 amino acids long. CDR3 region: CASRSPTGAAFF. The CDR3 region has the DNA TGTGCCAGCCGTTCACCCACGGGTGCAGCTTTCTTT.

This clonotype is labeled as medium-sized. The rearrangement uses TRBV6-1 and TRBJ1-1, with D unresolved. The CDR3 has 13 residues. CDR1 is MNHNS and CDR2 is SASEGT in the germline V gene. The ends were cut back, 3 bases at V and 0 bases at J, with 5 bases in the middle. The CDR3 is CASSDQLNTEAFF. CDR3 DNA sequence: TGTGCCAGCAGTGATCAGTTGAACACTGAAGCTTTCTTT.

This clonotype was recorded many times. The chain joins TRBV6-1 to TRBJ2-1; D gene ambiguous. The V end lost 7 bases, the J end lost 9 bases, and 16 bases lay between the germline ends. The CDR3 is made up of 13 amino acids. Germline CDR1 is MNHNS and CDR2 is SASEGT. The CDR3 here is CASTPDPWSEQFF. The CDR3 DNA is TGTGCCAGCACTCCGGACCCTTGGAGTGAGCAGTTCTTC.

A single count supports this clonotype. One junction end does not reproduce the germline sequence, and a read error may be involved. The rearrangement links TRBV2 to TRBJ2-7; D may be TRBD1 (6 bases). CDR1 and CDR2 from the germline V gene are SNHLY and FYNNEI. The CDR3 loop spans 15 amino acids. The CDR3 sequence is CASSGIVQGSYQQYF. The CDR3 DNA is TGTGCCAGCAGCGGTATCGTCCAGGGGTCCTACCAGCAGTACTTC. Complete variable domain (other parts from reference TRBV2 and TRBJ2-7): EPEVTQTPSHQVTQMGQEVILRCVPISNHLYFYWYRQILGQKVEFLVSFYNNEISEKSEIFDDQFSVERPDGSNFTLKIRSTKLEDSAMYFCASSGIVQGSYQQYFGPGTRLTVT.

The chain carries TRBV29-1 and TRBJ1-5, with D unresolved. CDR1 and CDR2 from the germline V gene are SQVTM and ANQGSEA. V lost 8 bases and J 4 bases, leaving 18 bases between the germline ends. The CDR3 has 14 residues. CDR3 DNA: TGCAGCATGCTAACCGGGAAAAAGAATCAGCCCCAGCATTTT. Translating gives CSMLTGKKNQPQHF.

This chain joins TRBV28 and TRBJ1-1, with D uncertain. The CDR3 contains 13 residues. V lost 4 bases and J 7 bases, leaving 13 bases between the germline ends. Germline CDR1 is MDHEN and CDR2 is SYDVKM. This chain's CDR3 is CASSSTPSFEAFF. CDR3 DNA: TGTGCCAGCAGTTCTACCCCGTCTTTTGAAGCTTTCTTT.

This chain joins TRBV25-1 and TRBJ1-2; weak D call: TRBD1 (5 bases). Per germline, CDR1 MGHDK and CDR2 SYGVNS. V dropped 0 bases and J dropped 12 bases, with 20 bases sitting between them. This CDR3 has 15 amino acids. The CDR3 DNA sequence: TGTGCCAGCAGTGAATATAATGCCGGGACGGAAGGCAACACCTTC. Translated: CASSEYNAGTEGNTF.

This clonotype was detected only a few times. The V gene is TRBV28, the J gene TRBJ2-3; possible D gene TRBD2, 6 bases. CDR3 length: 15 amino acids. Germline V gene data show CDR1 as MDHEN and CDR2 as SYDVKM. V lost 7 bases to trimming and J lost 1 base, with 15 bases between them. CDR3 in amino acids: CASTTLRRGTDTQYF. The CDR3 bases are TGTGCCAGCACTACCCTCCGGAGGGGCACAGATACGCAGTATTTT. The full variable domain, completed using reference TRBV28 and TRBJ2-3, is DVKVTQSSRYLVKRTGEKVFLECVQDMDHENMFWYRQDPGLGLRLIYFSYDVKMKEKGDIPEGYSVSREKKERFSLILESASTNQTSMYLCASTTLRRGTDTQYFGPGTRLTVL.

This clonotype has at least ten counts. The genes are TRBV28 and TRBJ2-7, with 8 positions matching TRBD1. J lost 3 bases, V lost 10 bases, and 8 bases had no gene match. Germline V gene data show CDR1 as MDHEN and CDR2 as SYDVKM. The CDR3 extends over 13 amino acids. The CDR3 bases are TGTGCCATCTCCGGGACAGGAAACTACGAGCAGTACTTC. It translates to CAISGTGNYEQYF.

This rearrangement joins TRBV6-2 or TRBV6-3 to TRBJ2-7; 9 positions match TRBD1. The germline V gene encodes CDR1 MNHEY and CDR2 SVGEGT. The V segment lost 7 bases and the J segment 12 bases; nucleotides outside the gene matches: 13. CDR3 length equals 13 residues. The CDR3 region is CASNSPGTGNSYF. The CDR3 coding sequence is TGTGCCAGCAATTCTCCAGGGACAGGGAATTCGTACTTC.

Ten or more counts support this clonotype. This chain links TRBV2 with TRBJ1-5; no reliable D call. The CDR3 is 12 residues long. V was pared by 2 bases and J by 6 bases, with 5 bases between. Germline CDR1 is SNHLY and CDR2 is FYNNEI. In nucleotides, the CDR3 is TGTGCCAGCAGTGAAAACGTTCAGCCCCAGCATTTT. It specifies CASSENVQPQHF.

This clonotype was seen many times. The rearrangement links TRBV14 to TRBJ2-1; 13 bases are a match to TRBD2. CDR1 is SGHDN and CDR2 is FVKESK in the germline V gene. V dropped 1 base and J dropped 10; count of bases not matched to a gene: 13. The CDR3 loop spans 18 amino acids. The CDR3 reads CASSQVSRTSGRTWEQFF. CDR3 DNA: TGTGCCAGCAGCCAAGTTTCTAGGACTAGCGGGAGAACTTGGGAGCAGTTCTTC.

This clonotype has a count of ten or more. The chain uses TRBV6-1 and TRBJ2-2, with 9 bases that match TRBD2. Trimming at V came to 8 bases and at J to 5 bases, leaving 6 bases not matched to a gene. Germline V gene data show CDR1 as MNHNS and CDR2 as SASEGT. The CDR3 is made up of 14 amino acids. The chain's CDR3 is CASRSGRNTGELFF. The CDR3, as DNA: TGTGCCAGCCGTAGCGGGAGAAATACCGGGGAGCTGTTTTTT.

The chain employs TRBV27 and TRBJ2-7; D not resolved. The germline V and J ends were trimmed by 8 bases and 2 bases, with 16 bases remaining between them. This CDR3 is built from 14 residues. Looked up from germline, CDR1 is MNHEY and CDR2 is SMNVEV (reference sequence). The CDR3 is CASQQRAAAYEQYF. The CDR3 nucleotides read TGTGCCAGCCAGCAAAGGGCGGCGGCCTACGAGCAGTACTTC.

This clonotype showed up many times. The chain is built from TRBV20-1 and TRBJ1-3; perhaps TRBD1 as D (6 bases). The germline V gene has CDR1 DFQATT and CDR2 SNEGSKA (reference sequence). V was cut by 5 bases and J by 7 bases, with 12 bases left in between. CDR3 length: 12 residues. This CDR3 is CSALDRMNTIYF. Here the CDR3 DNA reads TGCAGTGCTCTCGACAGGATGAACACCATATATTTT.

The rearrangement joins TRBV19 to TRBJ2-5, with TRBD1 matching 7 bases. Germline-derived CDR1 and CDR2 are LNHDA and SQIVND (reference sequence). This CDR3 contains 15 residues. With 7 bases clipped from V and 2 bases from J, the junction kept 10 bases outside the gene matches. CDR3 amino acids: CASILHRGPQETQYF. The CDR3 region has the DNA TGTGCCAGTATCCTCCACAGGGGACCTCAAGAGACCCAGTACTTC.

This clonotype was recorded at least ten times. The chain carries TRBV28 and TRBJ2-1; 7 positions match TRBD2. In germline, CDR1 is MDHEN, CDR2 SYDVKM. CDR3 length equals 12 residues. V trimming: 10 bases; J trimming: 7 bases; junction bases outside the gene matches: 7. The CDR3 DNA reads as TGTGCCACGAGCGGGGATCGGAATGAGCAGTTCTTC. Amino acid sequence: CATSGDRNEQFF.

This clonotype is categorized as medium-sized. The J gene is TRBJ1-2, the V gene TRBV20-1; TRBD1 agrees at 9 bases. The V gene's germline CDR1 is DFQATT and CDR2 SNEGSKA (reference sequence). After removal of 6 bases from V and 11 bases from J, the junction contained 4 bases not matched to a gene. The CDR3 loop spans 10 amino acids. CDR3 protein: CSARDRDYTF. CDR3 bases: TGCAGTGCCCGGGACAGGGATTACACCTTC.

V is TRBV19 and J is TRBJ2-7, with TRBD2 identical over 9 bases. The V segment lost 9 bases and the J segment 2 bases; nucleotides outside the gene matches: 14. CDR3 length: 16 amino acids. Germline V CDR1 and CDR2: LNHDA, SQIVND (reference sequence). The CDR3 DNA is TGTGCCAGCCTCCATGCGGCTAGCGGGACGACCTACGAGCAGTACTTC. Encoded protein: CASLHAASGTTYEQYF.

The rearrangement links TRBV5-4 to TRBJ2-1; a possible D gene is TRBD2 (7 bases). V was shortened by 3 bases and J by 3 bases, with 13 bases between the two germline ends. Germline V gives CDR1 SGHNT, CDR2 YYREEE (reference sequence). This CDR3 has 15 residues. This chain's CDR3 is CASSWGLADYNEQFF. In DNA form, the CDR3 reads TGTGCCAGCAGCTGGGGGCTAGCGGACTACAATGAGCAGTTCTTC.

In its sample, this clonotype was seen a few times. The V call is TRBV7-8, the J call TRBJ2-3, with 9 bases identical to TRBD1. With 3 bases clipped from V and 0 bases from J, the junction kept 7 bases outside the gene matches. The CDR3 contains 17 residues. Germline loops: CDR1 SGHVS, CDR2 FQNEAQ. CDR3 bases: TGTGCCAGCAGCTTCCGGGACAGGGCGTCCAGCACAGATACGCAGTATTTT. Protein product: CASSFRDRASSTDTQYF.